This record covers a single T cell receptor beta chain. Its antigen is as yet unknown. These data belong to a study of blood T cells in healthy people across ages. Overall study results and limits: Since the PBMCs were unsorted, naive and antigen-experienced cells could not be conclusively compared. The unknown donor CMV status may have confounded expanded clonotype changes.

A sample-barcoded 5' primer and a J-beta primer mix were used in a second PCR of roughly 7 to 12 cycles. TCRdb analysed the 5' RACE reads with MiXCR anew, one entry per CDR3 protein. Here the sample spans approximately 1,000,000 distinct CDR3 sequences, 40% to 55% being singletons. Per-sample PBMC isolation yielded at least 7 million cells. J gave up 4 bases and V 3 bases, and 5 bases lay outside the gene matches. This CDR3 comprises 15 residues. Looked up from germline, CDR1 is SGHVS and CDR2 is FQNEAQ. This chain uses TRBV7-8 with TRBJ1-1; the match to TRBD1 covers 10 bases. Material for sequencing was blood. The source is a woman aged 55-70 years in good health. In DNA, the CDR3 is TGTGCCAGCAGCTTTTGGACAGGGGGGGGCACTGAAGCTTTCTTT. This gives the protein CASSFWTGGGTEAFF.